These 25 T cell receptor beta chains came from one sample sequenced in a study of blood T cell repertoires in COVID-19 (dated by TCRdb to the early 2020s). The receptor library was made with the immunoSEQ multiplex PCR assay. TCRdb re-hosts the immuneACCESS table, in-frame sequences only. Its copies lack some clones; in the studies checked, an unresolved V gene accounts for under half of them, and the cause for the rest is not known. In this sample the table shows tens of thousands of clones, 86% of which occur a single time. The leading ten clones occupy 2% of the sample. What was sequenced was peripheral blood. The source of these receptors is a man in his thirties or forties with acute or convalescent COVID-19.

This clone has just one count. V gene TRBV7-9 combines with J gene TRBJ2-1; maybe TRBD1 (5 bases). This CDR3 is 14 amino acids long. V was pared by 0 bases and J by 9 bases, with 12 bases between. Germline V gives CDR1 SEHNR, CDR2 FQNEAQ (reference sequence). CDR3 sequence: CASSLAGARSEQFF. The CDR3 nucleotides are TGTGCCAGCAGCTTAGCAGGGGCGCGTAGTGAGCAGTTCTTC.

This chain links TRBV19 with TRBJ2-3, with TRBD2 matching 7 bases. The CDR3 consists of 16 residues. The junction had 8 bases not matched to a gene; V was cut back by 3 bases and J by 2 bases. Germline CDR1 and CDR2: LNHDA and SQIVND (reference sequence). This CDR3 is CASSIWDSGSTDTQYF. For the CDR3, the DNA is TGTGCCAGTAGTATCTGGGATAGCGGGTCCACAGATACGCAGTATTTT.

V is TRBV19 and J is TRBJ2-6; 10 bases fit TRBD1. CDR1 and CDR2 (germline): LNHDA, SQIVND (reference sequence). The CDR3 contains 18 residues. Losses at the gene ends were 3 bases for V and 0 bases for J; bases not matched to a gene: 5. The DNA for the CDR3 is TGTGCCAGTAGTATTTTCGGACAGGGGGACTCTGGGGCCAACGTCCTGACTTTC. It codes for CASSIFGQGDSGANVLTF.

This clone was detected only once. CDR3 in DNA: TGTGCCAGCAGCACCGACAGGGGAAGGTATGGCTACACCTTC. Translating gives CASSTDRGRYGYTF. J is TRBJ1-2 and V is TRBV5-4; 8 bases are a match to TRBD1. Germline CDR1 is SGHNT and CDR2 is YYREEE (reference sequence). Trimming took 4 bases from V and 5 from J; bases not matched to a gene: 7. CDR3 length equals 14 residues.

The rearrangement links TRBV5-4 to TRBJ1-1; TRBD1 matches 11 bases. The CDR3 totals 14 residues. Germline CDR1 is SGHNT and CDR2 is YYREEE (reference sequence). V lost 4 bases, J lost 4 bases, and 3 bases stayed unmatched. The CDR3, as DNA: TGTGCCAGCAGCGGACAGGGGGCCTTCACTGAAGCTTTCTTT. It encodes CASSGQGAFTEAFF. Complete variable domain (other parts from reference TRBV5-4 and TRBJ1-1): ETGVTQSPTHLIKTRGQQVTLRCSSQSGHNTVSWYQQALGQGPQFIFQYYREEENGRGNFPPRFSGLQFPNYSSELNVNALELDDSALYLCASSGQGAFTEAFFGQGTRLTVV.

This sequence joins TRBV18 and TRBJ2-5, with 9 bases aligning to TRBD1. Germline CDR1 KGHSH, CDR2 LQKENI. V lost 3 bases and J lost 1; bases outside the gene matches: 3. The CDR3 length is 15 residues. The CDR3 region is CASSPRGQGQETQYF. In nucleotides, the CDR3 is TGTGCCAGCTCACCTAGGGGACAGGGCCAAGAGACCCAGTACTTC. Supplemented by reference TRBV18 and TRBJ2-5, the full variable domain reads NAGVMQNPRHLVRRRGQEARLRCSPMKGHSHVYWYRQLPEEGLKFMVYLQKENIIDESGMPKERFSAEFPKEGPSILRIQQVVRGDSAAYFCASSPRGQGQETQYFGPGTRLLVL.

The rearrangement joins TRBV9 to TRBJ2-3; D is perhaps TRBD2 (5 bases). The CDR3 loop spans 15 amino acids. V was pared by 3 bases and J by 0 bases, with 11 bases between. Germline lookup yields CDR1 SGDLS and CDR2 YYNGEE. CDR3 DNA sequence: TGTGCCAGCAGCGGACTGACGGGGAGCACAGATACGCAGTATTTT. Translated: CASSGLTGSTDTQYF.

This clone came up once. The chain employs TRBV10-3 and TRBJ1-4; D perhaps matches TRBD1 (6 bases). This CDR3 has 12 residues. The germline CDR1 and CDR2 sequences are ENHRY and SYGVKD. V lost 8 bases to trimming and J lost 13 bases, with 17 bases between them. This CDR3 reads CAIGPGQGRLFF. DNA of the CDR3: TGTGCCATCGGTCCGGGGCAGGGGAGACTGTTTTTT.

This clone is medium-sized by share. The chain is built from TRBV27 and TRBJ2-1, with a weak D call TRBD2 (6 bases). V lost 4 bases and J lost 4, with 11 bases in between. CDR1 and CDR2 (germline): MNHEY, SMNVEV (reference sequence). This CDR3 is 14 amino acids long. CDR3 sequence: CASSWDSAYNEQFF. CDR3 sequence (DNA): TGTGCCAGCAGTTGGGACTCCGCTTACAATGAGCAGTTCTTC.

The chain has TRBV7-2 and TRBJ1-3; tentative D call: TRBD1 (6 bases). The V end lost 4 bases, the J end lost 2 bases, and 9 bases lay between the germline ends. Germline V gives CDR1 SGHTA, CDR2 FQGNSA. CDR3 length: 14 residues. The DNA of the CDR3 is TGTGCCAGCAGCTCCCGGACAGCTGGAAACACCATATATTTT. This codes for CASSSRTAGNTIYF.

The J gene is TRBJ2-7, the V gene TRBV2, with 7 bases lining up with TRBD2. Per germline, CDR1 SNHLY and CDR2 FYNNEI. The CDR3 covers 15 residues. The trim removed 2 bases at V and 2 bases at J, leaving 6 bases unmatched. The CDR3 DNA follows: TGTGCCAGCAGTGAAATGGGAGGGGCCGCCTACGAGCAGTACTTC. This gives the protein CASSEMGGAAYEQYF.

This chain joins TRBV11-1 and TRBJ1-2, with 7 positions matching TRBD1. This CDR3 is 14 amino acids long. CDR1 SGHAT and CDR2 FQDESV come from the germline V gene (reference sequence). Trimming removed 5 bases from V and 3 bases from J; junction bases left unmatched: 6. The CDR3 DNA sequence: TGTGCCAGCAGCCCAGGGACAGTCCACTATGGCTACACCTTC. This gives the protein CASSPGTVHYGYTF.

J is TRBJ1-3 and V is TRBV18; D not certain. Trimming took off 3 bases at V and 0 bases at J, with 3 bases between the two ends. Germline lookup yields CDR1 KGHSH and CDR2 LQKENI. The CDR3 runs to 13 residues. The CDR3 DNA reads TGTGCCAGCTCACCCAACTCTGGAAACACCATATATTTT. Translation gives CASSPNSGNTIYF.

This clone was observed a handful of times. This chain connects TRBV7-2 to TRBJ1-5; 9 bases line up with TRBD1. The germline CDR1 and CDR2 sequences are SGHTA and FQGNSA. V lost 5 bases to trimming and J lost 7 bases; unmatched junction nucleotides: 9. The length of the CDR3 is 15 residues. CDR3 DNA sequence: TGTGCCAGCAGCACCGGGGACAGGGTAGGCCAGCCCCAGCATTTT. This encodes CASSTGDRVGQPQHF.

The chain recombines TRBV4-2 with TRBJ1-3; D remains unclear. CDR3 length equals 16 residues. Trimming stripped 0 bases from V and 0 bases from J, with 9 bases between. Germline CDR1 and CDR2: LGHNA and YNFKEQ. The CDR3 DNA follows: TGTGCCAGCAGCCAAGACGGGAGCGACTCTGGAAACACCATATATTTT. Encoded protein: CASSQDGSDSGNTIYF.

This clone was found once. The V gene is TRBV12-3 or TRBV12-4, the J gene TRBJ1-2; a weak D match, TRBD1 (6 bases). CDR3 size: 13 residues. V dropped 4 bases and J dropped 4 bases, with 10 bases sitting between them. CDR3 region: CASSSQGIYGYTF. As DNA, the CDR3 is TGTGCCAGCAGTTCACAGGGAATCTATGGCTACACCTTC.

This chain connects TRBV19 to TRBJ1-5, with 8 bases that match TRBD1. Unmatched junction bases numbered 7, after V lost 6 bases and J lost 6 bases. The CDR3 sequence is 14 residues long. Germline V lookup: CDR1 LNHDA, CDR2 SQIVND (reference sequence). The chain's CDR3 is CASSDRGGSQPQHF. The CDR3 coding sequence is TGTGCCAGTAGCGACAGGGGAGGAAGTCAGCCCCAGCATTTT.

In this sample, this clone is medium-sized. This chain joins TRBV5-4 and TRBJ2-3; TRBD2 matches at 10 bases. V lost 4 bases to trimming and J lost 0 bases; unmatched junction nucleotides: 5. The germline V gene has CDR1 SGHNT and CDR2 YYREEE (reference sequence). CDR3 size: 16 residues. CDR3 amino acids: CASSLGLAASTDTQYF. Here the CDR3 DNA reads TGTGCCAGCAGCCTAGGACTAGCGGCTAGCACAGATACGCAGTATTTT.

Only a few counts were recorded for this clone. The chain joins TRBV6-6 to TRBJ2-5, with 7 bases aligning to TRBD1. The CDR3 spans 14 residues. Germline V lookup: CDR1 MNHNY, CDR2 SVGAGI (reference sequence). Trimming took 6 bases from V and 3 from J; bases not matched to a gene: 7. The CDR3 loop reads CASRTAGTEETQYF. CDR3 nucleotide sequence: TGTGCCAGCAGGACCGCCGGGACAGAAGAGACCCAGTACTTC.

A single count supports this clone. This sequence joins TRBV6-1 and TRBJ2-2; a weak D match, TRBD1 (6 bases). This CDR3 spans 15 amino acids. In germline, CDR1 is MNHNS, CDR2 SASEGT. Trimming shortened V by 1 base and J by 5 bases, and 11 bases separated the two germline ends. CDR3 bases: TGTGCCAGCAGTGAAGAGGGCAGGGGTACCGGGGAGCTGTTTTTT. It translates to CASSEEGRGTGELFF.

This clone was counted only a few times. This chain joins TRBV18 and TRBJ1-1, with 10 bases identical to TRBD1. Germline CDR1 is KGHSH and CDR2 is LQKENI. The V and J ends lost 3 bases and 0 bases, in that order; junction bases with no gene match: 13. The CDR3 totals 19 residues. This chain's CDR3 is CASSPIRTGGTVLNTEAFF. In nucleotides, the CDR3 is TGTGCCAGCTCACCTATTAGGACAGGGGGAACCGTCCTGAACACTGAAGCTTTCTTT. The full variable domain, its missing parts supplied by reference TRBV18 and TRBJ1-1, is NAGVMQNPRHLVRRRGQEARLRCSPMKGHSHVYWYRQLPEEGLKFMVYLQKENIIDESGMPKERFSAEFPKEGPSILRIQQVVRGDSAAYFCASSPIRTGGTVLNTEAFFGQGTRLTVV.

The CDR3 loop reads CASSSNPGTGDQETQYF. The CDR3 DNA sequence: TGTGCCAGCAGCTCGAATCCCGGGACAGGGGATCAAGAGACCCAGTACTTC. The V and J genes are TRBV5-8 and TRBJ2-5; TRBD1 matches at 10 bases. The germline CDR1 and CDR2 sequences are SGHTS and YDEGEE. After removal of 3 bases from V and 2 bases from J, the junction contained 10 bases not matched to a gene. The CDR3 covers 17 residues.

This clone was seen a single time. The chain has TRBV2 and TRBJ2-7; 8 bases agree with TRBD1. V shed 5 bases, J shed 6 bases, and the junction held 6 bases outside the gene matches. Germline V gene lookup returns CDR1 SNHLY and CDR2 FYNNEI. This CDR3 has 13 residues. The CDR3 DNA follows: TGTGCCAGCAGTTTTAGGACAGGGTCCGAGCAGTACGTC. Translated, it gives CASSFRTGSEQYV.

This chain links TRBV7-8 with TRBJ2-1; 8 bases match TRBD1. Unmatched junction bases numbered 6, after V lost 9 bases and J lost 5 bases. Germline values: CDR1 SGHVS, CDR2 FQNEAQ. CDR3 size: 13 residues. CDR3 protein: CASGQGMDNEQFF. CDR3 bases: TGTGCCAGTGGACAGGGTATGGACAATGAGCAGTTCTTC.

The chain links TRBV30 to TRBJ2-5; a possible D gene is TRBD2 (5 bases). Germline values: CDR1 GTSNPN, CDR2 SVGIG (reference sequence). Trimming pared 3 bases from V and 5 bases from J, leaving 7 bases between. The CDR3 is 11 residues long. CDR3 residues: CAWSGGETQYF. The DNA for the CDR3 is TGTGCCTGGAGCGGCGGGGAGACCCAGTACTTC.